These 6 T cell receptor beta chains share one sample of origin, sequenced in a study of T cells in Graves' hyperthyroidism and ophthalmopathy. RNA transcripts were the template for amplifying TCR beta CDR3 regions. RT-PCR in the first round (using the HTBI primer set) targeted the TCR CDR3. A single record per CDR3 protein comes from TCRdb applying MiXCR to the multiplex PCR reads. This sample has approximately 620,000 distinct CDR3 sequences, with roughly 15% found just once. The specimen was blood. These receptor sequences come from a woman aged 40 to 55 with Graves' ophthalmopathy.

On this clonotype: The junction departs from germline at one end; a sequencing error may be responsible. CDR3 amino acids: CASSLGLGGTNEKLLF. The CDR3 nucleotides are TGTGCCAGCAGCTTAGGGCTCGGGGGAACTAATGAAAAACTGCTTTTT. J is TRBJ1-4 and V is TRBV7-9, with D maybe TRBD1 (5 bases). The CDR3 consists of 16 residues. The germline V gene encodes CDR1 SEHNR and CDR2 FQNEAQ (reference sequence).

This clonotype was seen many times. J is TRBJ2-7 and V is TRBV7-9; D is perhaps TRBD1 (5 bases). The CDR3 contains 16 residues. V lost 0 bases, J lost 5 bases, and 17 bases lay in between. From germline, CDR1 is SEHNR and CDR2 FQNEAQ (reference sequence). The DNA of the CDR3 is TGTGCCAGCAGCTTAGCCCCCGGCGCAGGGTTGGACGAGCAGTACTTC. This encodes CASSLAPGAGLDEQYF.

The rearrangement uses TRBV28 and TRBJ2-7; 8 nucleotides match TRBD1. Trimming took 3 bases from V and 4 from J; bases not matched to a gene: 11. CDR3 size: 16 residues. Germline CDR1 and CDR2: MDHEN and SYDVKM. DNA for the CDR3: TGTGCCAGCAGTTTGGTCGGTTGGCAGGGGGCGTACGAGCAGTACTTC. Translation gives CASSLVGWQGAYEQYF.

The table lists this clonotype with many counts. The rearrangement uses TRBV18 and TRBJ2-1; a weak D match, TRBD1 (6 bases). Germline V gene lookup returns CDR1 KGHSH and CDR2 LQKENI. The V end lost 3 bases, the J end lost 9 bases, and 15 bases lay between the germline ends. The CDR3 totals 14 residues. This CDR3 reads CASSPGNRESEQFF. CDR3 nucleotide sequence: TGTGCCAGCTCACCTGGTAACAGGGAGAGTGAGCAGTTCTTC.

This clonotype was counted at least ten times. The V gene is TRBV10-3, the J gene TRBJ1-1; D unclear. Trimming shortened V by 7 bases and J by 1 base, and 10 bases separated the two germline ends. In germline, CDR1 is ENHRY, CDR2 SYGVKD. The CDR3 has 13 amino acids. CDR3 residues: CAITGGPNTEAFF. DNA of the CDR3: TGTGCCATCACCGGCGGCCCGAACACTGAAGCTTTCTTT.

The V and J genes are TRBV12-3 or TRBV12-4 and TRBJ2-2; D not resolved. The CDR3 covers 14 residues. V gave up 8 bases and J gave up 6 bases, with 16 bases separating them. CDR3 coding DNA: TGTGCCAGCGGCTTGGTGGGAATTCCCGGGGAGCTGTTTTTT. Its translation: CASGLVGIPGELFF.